A selection of T cell receptor beta chains follows, all from one sample in a study of T cell responses to AZD1222 COVID-19 vaccine. The data were produced by immunoSEQ multiplex PCR, yet TCRdb's version contains in-frame clones alone and is incomplete. The sample holds under 130,000 clones, roughly 88% seen once. The sample was peripheral blood, taken on day 0 of AZD1222 vaccination. These receptors were collected from an adult in good health. CDR3s include the opening cysteine and the closing phenylalanine or tryptophan. Fields, in order: J gene, V gene, clone size, D gene, CDR3 DNA, CDR3 protein. The D gene is left open where the match is weak. Expanded clones get a size class; other rows say once, few or many, or leave the size out.

>TRBJ2-7|TRBV29-1|-|TRBD1
TGCAGCGTTTCACAGGGGGCCGGCGAGCAGTACTTC
CSVSQGAGEQYF
>TRBJ1-2|TRBV7-9|-|TRBD1
TGTGCCAGCAGCCCCAGGACAGGGCAGGGTGGCTACACCTTC
CASSPRTGQGGYTF
>TRBJ1-6|TRBV27|-|-
TGTGCCAGCAGACCGGGGGATTCCTTTTCCCTCCACTTT
CASRPGDSFSLHF
>TRBJ1-5|TRBV6-5|-|-
TGTGCCAGCCAGCCGCTCAATCAGCCCCAGCATTTT
CASQPLNQPQHF
>TRBJ2-1|TRBV18|-|-
TGTGCCAGCTCCCCAGTGGGCAATGAGCAGTTCTTC
CASSPVGNEQFF
>TRBJ1-1|TRBV5-1|-|-
TGCGCCAGCACCCAGACAGGAATGAACACTGAAGCTTTCTTT
CASTQTGMNTEAFF
>TRBJ1-1|TRBV6-5|-|-
TGTGCCAGCAGTTACAATACGGGCACTGAAGCTTTCTTT
CASSYNTGTEAFF
>TRBJ1-2|TRBV5-6|-|-
TGTGCCAGCAGCGTCCCAGGACAGTGGGCTAACTATGGCTACACCTTC
CASSVPGQWANYGYTF
>TRBJ2-5|TRBV27|-|TRBD2
TGTGCCAGCAGTTTATCGATAGCGGGGGGTCAAGAGACCCAGTACTTC
CASSLSIAGGQETQYF
>TRBJ1-4|TRBV21-1|once|-
TGTGCCAGCAGCAGGAGTAAGGGGGCGCGGGCAACTAATGAAAAACTGTTTTTT
CASSRSKGARATNEKLFF
>TRBJ1-2|TRBV6-6|few|TRBD1
TGTGCCAGCAGTTACTCGACAGGGGCTTATTGGGGCTACACCTTC
CASSYSTGAYWGYTF
>TRBJ2-1|TRBV4-2|-|-
TGTGCCAGCAGCCAAGAGGACGCAGGGAGCGATGAGCAGTTCTTC
CASSQEDAGSDEQFF
>TRBJ1-6|TRBV4-2|-|TRBD1
TGTGCCAGCAGCCACCCCAGGGGGGGCGATTCACCCCTCCACTTT
CASSHPRGGDSPLHF
>TRBJ2-7|TRBV7-2|-|-
TGTGCCAGCAGCTTAGGCCATGGGAGCTCCTACGAGCAGTACTTC
CASSLGHGSSYEQYF
>TRBJ2-7|TRBV9|-|-
TGTGCCATGCCCTCCTACGAGCAGTACTTC
CAMPSYEQYF
>TRBJ2-5|TRBV9|-|TRBD1
TGTGCCAGCAGCCCCGGGACAGGGGCGCAAGAGACCCAGTACTTC
CASSPGTGAQETQYF
>TRBJ1-4|TRBV25-1|few|TRBD1
TGTGCCAGCAATGGACAGGGAAGTGAAAAACTGTTTTTT
CASNGQGSEKLFF
>TRBJ1-1|TRBV7-2|-|-
TGTGCCAGCAGCCCCCGATTTGGCGTGGGAGCTTTCTTT
CASSPRFGVGAFF
>TRBJ2-3|TRBV10-3|-|TRBD1
TGTGCCATCAGAGACAGGGGGCGGTCAGATACGCAGTATTTT
CAIRDRGRSDTQYF
>TRBJ1-2|TRBV29-1|few|TRBD1
TGCAGCGTTCTTGGACAGGGGGCGGACGGACGGGGTCTATATGGCTACACCTTC
CSVLGQGADGRGLYGYTF
>TRBJ2-5|TRBV6-2/TRBV6-3|-|-
TGTGCCAGCAGTTACTCGATAAATCACGGACAAGAGACCCAGTACTTC
CASSYSINHGQETQYF
>TRBJ2-1|TRBV13|once|-
TGTGCCAGCAGCTTATCCTGGAGGGGCCAATACAATGAGCAGTTCTTC
CASSLSWRGQYNEQFF
>TRBJ2-7|TRBV6-5|-|TRBD1
TGTGCCAGCAGTCCCGGACAGGGGGCCTACGAGCAGTACTTC
CASSPGQGAYEQYF
>TRBJ2-5|TRBV20-1|-|-
TGCAGTGCTGAACACCAAGAGACCCAGTACTTC
CSAEHQETQYF
>TRBJ1-2|TRBV6-5|-|-
TGTGCCAGCAGGGGGACATTGTTTAGTGGCTACACCTTC
CASRGTLFSGYTF
>TRBJ1-3|TRBV28|-|-
TGTGCCAGCAGTTTCTACAGGCGATCCTCTGGAAACACCATATATTTT
CASSFYRRSSGNTIYF
>TRBJ1-1|TRBV29-1|-|-
TGCAGCGTCGAACCTTTACAGGGTCGAAGTGAAGCTTTCTTT
CSVEPLQGRSEAFF
>TRBJ1-1|TRBV5-1|-|-
TGCGCCAGCAGCTTGGAGCGGGGCATTGGCACTGAAGCTTTCTTT
CASSLERGIGTEAFF
>TRBJ2-7|TRBV3-1/TRBV3-2|-|-
TGTGCCAGCAGCCCGGGGGTAGGTACCTACGAGCAGTACTTC
CASSPGVGTYEQYF
>TRBJ1-5|TRBV6-5|-|-
TGTGCCAGCCGTAGTAGGGGGAATCAGCCCCAGCATTTT
CASRSRGNQPQHF
>TRBJ2-7|TRBV9|-|-
TGTGCCAGCAGCGCCTACGACAGTGAGATGGACGAGCAGTACTTC
CASSAYDSEMDEQYF
>TRBJ2-5|TRBV7-2|-|TRBD1
TGTGCCAGCAGCTTAGCGACAGGGATCCAAGAGACCCAGTACTTC
CASSLATGIQETQYF
>TRBJ1-1|TRBV30|-|TRBD1
TGTGCCTGGAGTGGTCAGGGGGACACTGAAGCTTTCTTT
CAWSGQGDTEAFF
>TRBJ2-5|TRBV5-1|-|TRBD1
TGCGCCAGCAGCTTGGGGGGACAGCCCGGTTGGGAGACCCAGTACTTC
CASSLGGQPGWETQYF
>TRBJ2-5|TRBV2|-|-
TGTGCCAGCAGTGAAGCGCTCAGTCAAAGTTCGGAGACCCAGTACTTC
CASSEALSQSSETQYF
>TRBJ1-1|TRBV28|-|-
TGTGCCAGCAGCATAACAGGAAGATGGGCCGAAGCTTTCTTT
CASSITGRWAEAFF
>TRBJ1-1|TRBV30|-|-
TGTGCCTGGGGCCTGAACACTGAAGCTTTCTTT
CAWGLNTEAFF
>TRBJ2-1|TRBV7-9|-|TRBD2
TGTGCCAGCAGCTTAAGGACTAGCGGATACAATGAGCAGTTCTTC
CASSLRTSGYNEQFF
>TRBJ1-2|TRBV2|-|-
TGTGCCAGCAGCCCCCCATCTACGAGGTATGGCTACACCTTC
CASSPPSTRYGYTF
>TRBJ1-5|TRBV27|-|-
TGTGCCAGCAGTTCCATGGGCGATAGCAATCAGCCCCAGCATTTT
CASSSMGDSNQPQHF
>TRBJ1-3|TRBV9|-|-
TGTGCCAGCAGCGGGGGCTCTGGAAACACCATATATTTT
CASSGGSGNTIYF
>TRBJ2-3|TRBV7-7|-|-
TGTGCTAGCGCTAGCGGGACAGGCCCTATAGATACGCAGTATTTT
CASASGTGPIDTQYF
>TRBJ2-7|TRBV29-1|-|-
TGCAGCGTTGTCACGGCGAACTACGAGCAGTACTTC
CSVVTANYEQYF
>TRBJ1-3|TRBV6-4|-|-
TGTGCCAAACAAACGAGCTCTGGAGACACCATATATTTT
CAKQTSSGDTIYF
>TRBJ1-1|TRBV30|-|-
TGTGCCTTTACCCGAGAGACTAACACTGAAGCTTTCTTT
CAFTRETNTEAFF